These 6 T cell receptor beta chains share one sample of origin, sequenced in a study of blood T cell repertoires in COVID-19. Assay: immunoSEQ multiplex PCR; the TCRdb copy retains only in-frame clones and omits some. The sample lists over 200,000 clones; about nine tenths were seen once. The sample consisted of PBMCs or T cells enriched from blood (not recorded which). The receptor set was obtained from a woman aged 40 to 50 with acute COVID-19.

This clone was picked up one time. The chain links TRBV19 to TRBJ2-7; D is perhaps TRBD1 (6 bases). CDR3 length: 13 residues. From germline, CDR1 is LNHDA and CDR2 SQIVND (reference sequence). The V end was cut by 5 bases, the J end by 1 base, with 9 bases between. CDR3 sequence: CASSAGQSYEQYF. The CDR3 bases are TGTGCCAGTAGTGCCGGACAGTCCTACGAGCAGTACTTC.

J is TRBJ2-1 and V is TRBV2; 15 bases are shared with TRBD2. The CDR3 covers 16 residues. The germline V gene encodes CDR1 SNHLY and CDR2 FYNNEI. J lost 6 bases, V lost 5 bases, and 5 bases had no gene match. Written as DNA, the CDR3 is TGTGCCAGCAGTCCCCAGGGACTAGCGGGAGGCAATGAGCAGTTCTTC. It translates to CASSPQGLAGGNEQFF.

The chain couples TRBV5-6 to TRBJ2-3, with D uncertain. Germline V gives CDR1 SGHDT, CDR2 YYEEEE. This CDR3 has 13 residues. Trimming shortened V by 6 bases and J by 2 bases, and 10 bases separated the two germline ends. The CDR3 DNA sequence: TGTGCCAGCACCCTACTAACCACAGATACGCAGTATTTT. Translating it yields CASTLLTTDTQYF.

The V and J genes are TRBV25-1 and TRBJ1-1; the D gene is possibly TRBD1 (6 bases). This CDR3 is built from 14 residues. The germline V gene has CDR1 MGHDK and CDR2 SYGVNS. Deletions cut 7 bases from V and 5 bases from J, with 17 bases between. CDR3 sequence: CASKGTNSWTEAFF. The CDR3 region has the DNA TGTGCCAGCAAGGGGACAAACTCCTGGACTGAAGCTTTCTTT.

The chain couples TRBV19 to TRBJ1-5, with 8 positions matching TRBD1. V lost 6 bases and J lost 0; bases outside the gene matches: 7. This CDR3 has 16 residues. Germline lookup yields CDR1 LNHDA and CDR2 SQIVND (reference sequence). The CDR3 sequence: CASRMGTGYSNQPQHF. CDR3 sequence (DNA): TGTGCCAGTAGGATGGGGACAGGCTATAGCAATCAGCCCCAGCATTTT.

This chain joins TRBV19 and TRBJ2-1; 10 bases line up with TRBD2. The CDR3 length is 17 residues. J gave up 7 bases and V 3 bases, and 12 bases lay outside the gene matches. CDR1 and CDR2 from the germline V gene are LNHDA and SQIVND (reference sequence). The DNA for the CDR3 is TGTGCCAGTAGTATCCCTCAGCGGGAGGGCCGACAGAATGAGCAGTTCTTC. Protein: CASSIPQREGRQNEQFF.